One and the same sample provided the 23 T cell receptor beta chains below, sequenced in a study of T cell clonotyping in hematopoietic cell transplantation. Sequencing used immunoSEQ multiplex PCR; TCRdb keeps in-frame clones, though not all of them. Counted here are 16,000 or so clones, 60% to 85% occurring once; the ten biggest clones make up roughly 8.8%. The source material was peripheral blood mononuclear cells. The receptors come from an older woman in good health. Some clones in this sample may be carry-over from other donors' samples.

Within the sample, this clone is medium-sized. The rearrangement uses TRBV29-1 and TRBJ2-7; 8 bases match TRBD1. Germline V gives CDR1 SQVTM, CDR2 ANQGSEA. Germline trimming cut 5 bases from V and 2 bases from J; bases unmatched to any gene: 8. This CDR3 has 14 amino acids. For the CDR3, the DNA is TGCAGCGTTTGGGGGACAGGAATCACCTACGAGCAGTACTTC. Protein sequence: CSVWGTGITYEQYF.

This clone was seen a handful of times. The chain is built from TRBV6-5 and TRBJ2-7; possible D gene TRBD1, 6 bases. In germline, CDR1 is MNHEY, CDR2 SVGAGI. This CDR3 has 14 amino acids. Deletions cut 6 bases from V and 7 bases from J, with 19 bases between. The CDR3, as DNA: TGTGCCAGCAGCCAAACAGGGCCCACGGGGGAGCAGTACTTC. It is translated as CASSQTGPTGEQYF.

This chain uses TRBV28 with TRBJ2-6; D uncertain. Germline V gives CDR1 MDHEN, CDR2 SYDVKM. This CDR3 contains 12 residues. V was trimmed by 3 bases and J by 12 bases, leaving 9 bases between them. DNA of the CDR3: TGTGCCAGCAGTTTTAGTTTAGGCGTCCTGACTTTC. Amino acid sequence: CASSFSLGVLTF.

The V call is TRBV7-9, the J call TRBJ2-7; 8 nucleotides agree with TRBD2. Germline assignment: CDR1 SEHNR and CDR2 FQNEAQ (reference sequence). This CDR3 has 15 amino acids. V gave up 3 bases and J gave up 7 bases; unmatched junction bases: 11. CDR3: CASSFGLAGRWEQYF. Here the CDR3 DNA reads TGTGCCAGCAGCTTTGGGCTAGCGGGCCGTTGGGAGCAGTACTTC.

The V and J genes are TRBV29-1 and TRBJ2-1; 11 bases map to TRBD1. The length of the CDR3 is 13 residues. Germline CDR1 is SQVTM and CDR2 is ANQGSEA. Losses at the gene ends were 5 bases for V and 5 bases for J; bases not matched to a gene: 2. CDR3 coding DNA: TGCAGCGTTCGGGACAGGGGGGACAATGAGCAGTTCTTC. Translation gives CSVRDRGDNEQFF.

The chain is built from TRBV4-2 and TRBJ1-5, with D tentatively TRBD1 (5 bases). With 3 bases removed from V and 7 bases from J, the gap between germline ends came to 10 bases. Germline V gene sequence: CDR1 LGHNA, CDR2 YNFKEQ. This CDR3 has 13 amino acids. The CDR3 spells CASSQGRIQPQHF. Written as DNA, the CDR3 is TGTGCCAGCAGCCAGGGACGGATACAGCCCCAGCATTTT.

The sample holds one count of this clone. The chain couples TRBV28 to TRBJ1-1; D not resolved. The length of the CDR3 is 12 residues. The germline CDR1 and CDR2 sequences are MDHEN and SYDVKM. V was shortened by 6 bases and J by 9 bases, with 14 bases between the two germline ends. The CDR3 nucleotides read TGTGCCAGCAGGAGCCGGGCCACAAAAGCTTTCTTT. It encodes CASRSRATKAFF.

The V gene is TRBV5-1, the J gene TRBJ2-3, with 9 bases fitting TRBD2. Germline CDR1 is SGHRS and CDR2 is YFSETQ. The CDR3 consists of 17 residues. V gave up 4 bases and J gave up 3 bases; unmatched junction bases: 12. The CDR3 region has the DNA TGCGCCAGCAGCCCTTCTAGACTAGCGGTAGGAACAGATACGCAGTATTTT. Residues: CASSPSRLAVGTDTQYF.

The V gene is TRBV19, the J gene TRBJ2-1, with TRBD2 matching over 15 bases. Germline V lookup: CDR1 LNHDA, CDR2 SQIVND (reference sequence). V lost 8 bases, J lost 6 bases, and 5 bases stayed unmatched. The CDR3 covers 15 residues. The CDR3 DNA reads TGTGCCAGTTCGGGACTAGCGGGAGGCTGCAATGAGCAGTTCTTC. Its protein is CASSGLAGGCNEQFF.

This clone was counted a few times. The rearrangement joins TRBV30 to TRBJ1-1; D is unclear. The V end lost 5 bases, the J end lost 5 bases, and 18 bases lay between the germline ends. The germline V gene has CDR1 GTSNPN and CDR2 SVGIG (reference sequence). This CDR3 region has 14 residues. CDR3 DNA sequence: TGTGCCTGGCTGTCACGGGGAAGAGGGACTGAAGCTTTCTTT. Amino acid sequence: CAWLSRGRGTEAFF.

The rearrangement joins TRBV11-1 to TRBJ1-4; 9 nucleotides match TRBD1. CDR3 length: 17 residues. Looked up from germline, CDR1 is SGHAT and CDR2 is FQDESV (reference sequence). V shed 0 bases and J 3 bases; nucleotides not matched to a gene: 5. DNA for the CDR3: TGTGCCAGCAGCTTAGCGCGAAACAGGGGGCCTAATGAAAAACTGTTTTTT. Translating gives CASSLARNRGPNEKLFF.

The chain has TRBV28 and TRBJ1-2; D may be TRBD1 (5 bases). The germline V and J ends were trimmed by 6 bases and 0 bases, with 11 bases remaining between them. The CDR3 covers 14 residues. Germline V gives CDR1 MDHEN, CDR2 SYDVKM. CDR3 in DNA: TGTGCCAGCAGACAGGACGGCACTAACTATGGCTACACCTTC. Its translation: CASRQDGTNYGYTF.

The J gene is TRBJ2-3, the V gene TRBV2; TRBD2 matches at 10 bases. CDR3 length: 14 residues. CDR1 is SNHLY and CDR2 is FYNNEI in the germline V gene. J lost 6 bases, V lost 8 bases, and 8 bases had no gene match. The CDR3 DNA reads as TGTGCCAGCGGGGCTAGCGGGAGCATGGATACGCAGTATTTT. Its protein is CASGASGSMDTQYF. Full variable domain (outside the CDR3, taken from reference TRBV2 and TRBJ2-3): EPEVTQTPSHQVTQMGQEVILRCVPISNHLYFYWYRQILGQKVEFLVSFYNNEISEKSEIFDDQFSVERPDGSNFTLKIRSTKLEDSAMYFCASGASGSMDTQYFGPGTRLTVL.

The chain joins TRBV19 to TRBJ2-7, with 9 bases aligning to TRBD2. Per the germline V gene, CDR1 is LNHDA and CDR2 is SQIVND (reference sequence). Unmatched junction bases numbered 4, after V lost 5 bases and J lost 5 bases. This CDR3 comprises 13 residues. CDR3 coding DNA: TGTGCCAGTAGTTTGATAGCGGGAGACGAGCAGTACTTC. It yields the protein CASSLIAGDEQYF.

J is TRBJ1-6 and V is TRBV5-4; TRBD1 agrees at 8 bases. The germline CDR1 and CDR2 sequences are SGHNT and YYREEE (reference sequence). CDR3 length equals 15 residues. The ends lost 0 bases at V and 9 bases at J; junction bases unmatched: 5. The CDR3 sequence: CASSLGAGGSSPLHF. CDR3 coding DNA: TGTGCCAGCAGCTTGGGAGCAGGGGGCTCTTCACCCCTCCACTTT.

The chain links TRBV6-5 to TRBJ1-2; 7 bases map to TRBD1. Germline V lookup: CDR1 MNHEY, CDR2 SVGAGI. This CDR3 region has 15 residues. The ends lost 0 bases at V and 7 bases at J; junction bases unmatched: 8. The CDR3 sequence: CASSYSGRGGPGYTF. As DNA, the CDR3 is TGTGCCAGCAGTTACTCAGGAAGAGGGGGCCCTGGCTACACCTTC.

The chain is built from TRBV7-2 and TRBJ2-7; D ambiguous. V was cut by 1 base and J by 5 bases, with 12 bases left in between. The germline gives CDR1 SGHTA, CDR2 FQGNSA. The CDR3 length is 14 residues. The CDR3 loop is CASSLVLPSNEQYF. The CDR3 DNA follows: TGTGCCAGCAGCTTAGTTCTGCCTAGTAACGAGCAGTACTTC.

The chain uses TRBV7-6 and TRBJ2-1, with 8 bases aligning to TRBD1. V was pared by 1 base and J by 6 bases, with 8 bases of the junction left unmatched. The CDR3 is made up of 16 amino acids. CDR1 SGHVS and CDR2 FNYEAQ come from the germline V gene. The CDR3, as DNA: TGTGCCAGCAGCTTAGACCGGACAGGGATCTCCAATGAGCAGTTCTTC. It encodes CASSLDRTGISNEQFF.

V and J are TRBV5-6 and TRBJ2-5, with 7 positions matching TRBD1. The CDR3 is made up of 14 amino acids. CDR1 is SGHDT and CDR2 is YYEEEE in the germline V gene. V shed 5 bases and J 5 bases; nucleotides not matched to a gene: 9. The CDR3 region is CASSTTGIEETQYF. For the CDR3, the DNA is TGTGCCAGCAGTACGACAGGGATAGAGGAGACCCAGTACTTC.

The chain has TRBV4-3 and TRBJ2-1; D is undetermined. This CDR3 is 15 amino acids long. Germline values: CDR1 LGHNA, CDR2 YSLEER. Trimming pared 4 bases from V and 8 bases from J, leaving 18 bases between. The CDR3 loop reads CASSPSARPRDEQFF. CDR3 coding DNA: TGCGCCAGCAGCCCCTCCGCTCGGCCAAGGGATGAGCAGTTCTTC.

The chain carries TRBV28 and TRBJ2-7; the D gene is possibly TRBD1 (5 bases). Germline CDR1 and CDR2: MDHEN and SYDVKM. CDR3 size: 13 residues. The germline V and J ends were trimmed by 8 bases and 0 bases, with 11 bases remaining between them. Here the CDR3 DNA reads TGTGCCAGCGGGATCGACAGCTCCTACGAGCAGTACTTC. It specifies CASGIDSSYEQYF.

This chain joins TRBV19 and TRBJ1-5; 7 bases are a match to TRBD1. Germline-derived CDR1 and CDR2 are LNHDA and SQIVND (reference sequence). This CDR3 is built from 16 residues. J lost 4 bases, V lost 7 bases, and 13 bases had no gene match. CDR3 sequence reads: CASNTQGVSGNQPQHF. The CDR3 DNA is TGTGCCAGTAACACCCAGGGGGTTTCTGGAAATCAGCCCCAGCATTTT.

This chain connects TRBV25-1 to TRBJ1-3, with 9 bases identical to TRBD1. This CDR3 contains 14 residues. The V segment lost 5 bases and the J segment 5 bases; nucleotides outside the gene matches: 4. CDR1 is MGHDK, CDR2 SYGVNS, per germline. The CDR3 here is CASSRTGARNTIYF. CDR3 in DNA: TGTGCCAGCAGTCGGACAGGGGCAAGAAACACCATATATTTT. The variable domain in full, completed from reference TRBV25-1 and TRBJ1-3, reads EADIYQTPRYLVIGTGKKITLECSQTMGHDKMYWYQQDPGMELHLIHYSYGVNSTEKGDLSSESTVSRIRTEHFPLTLESARPSHTSQYLCASSRTGARNTIYFGEGSWLTVV.